The 31 T cell receptor beta chains below come from one sample, sequenced in a study of T cell responses to AZD1222 COVID-19 vaccine. Generated by immunoSEQ multiplex PCR, the TCRdb table keeps only in-frame clones and is missing some. The profile shows more than 150,000 clones, approximately 90% of them singletons. Sequencing was performed on peripheral blood, taken 28 days after the second AZD1222 dose. The source of these receptors is an adult who received the AZD1222 COVID-19 vaccine.

This clone came up once. The chain uses TRBV11-2 and TRBJ2-1; a weak D match, TRBD2 (7 bases). Germline lookup yields CDR1 SGHAT and CDR2 FQNNGV. The V gene lost 3 bases and the J gene lost 10 bases, with 13 bases spanning the gap. The CDR3 length is 13 residues. The chain's CDR3 is CASSFSGGEEQFF. The CDR3 bases are TGTGCCAGCAGCTTCTCGGGGGGCGAGGAGCAGTTCTTC.

The V gene is TRBV5-4, the J gene TRBJ2-2, with D perhaps TRBD1 or TRBD2 (5 bases each). V lost 2 bases and J 3 bases, leaving 11 bases between the germline ends. From germline, CDR1 is SGHNT and CDR2 YYREEE (reference sequence). CDR3 length: 15 residues. The CDR3 region has the DNA TGTGCCAGCAGCTTCGCCGGGACGTACACCGGGGAGCTGTTTTTT. This translates into CASSFAGTYTGELFF.

The rearrangement links TRBV4-2 to TRBJ2-2; 9 bases are a match to TRBD2. This CDR3 spans 16 amino acids. Germline trimming cut 0 bases from V and 6 bases from J; bases unmatched to any gene: 5. Germline CDR1 and CDR2: LGHNA and YNFKEQ. CDR3 loop: CASSQEVAGDAGELFF. CDR3 DNA: TGTGCCAGCAGCCAAGAAGTAGCGGGAGACGCCGGGGAGCTGTTTTTT.

The chain combines TRBV9 with TRBJ2-1; 9 bases fit TRBD2. The germline gives CDR1 SGDLS, CDR2 YYNGEE. The junction had 9 bases not matched to a gene; V was cut back by 0 bases and J by 8 bases. This CDR3 comprises 16 residues. The CDR3 reads CASSVVGSGRSDEQFF. CDR3 DNA: TGTGCCAGCAGCGTAGTTGGTAGCGGGAGATCGGATGAGCAGTTCTTC. Combining the CDR3 with reference TRBV9 and TRBJ2-1 gives the whole variable domain DSGVTQTPKHLITATGQRVTLRCSPRSGDLSVYWYQQSLDQGLQFLIQYYNGEERAKGNILERFSAQQFPDLHSELNLSSLELGDSALYFCASSVVGSGRSDEQFFGPGTRLTVL.

This chain uses TRBV5-1 with TRBJ2-7, with TRBD1 matching 12 bases. Germline CDR1 reads SGHRS; CDR2 reads YFSETQ. The CDR3 length is 16 residues. V lost 0 bases, J lost 9 bases, and 10 bases stayed unmatched. CDR3 nucleotide sequence: TGCGCCAGCAGCTTGGGACCCGGGACAGGGGGCGTCGGGCAGTACTTC. Encoded protein: CASSLGPGTGGVGQYF.

This chain connects TRBV30 to TRBJ2-7; D gene unclear. This CDR3 contains 12 residues. The V gene's germline CDR1 is GTSNPN and CDR2 SVGIG (reference sequence). Trimming removed 0 bases from V and 0 bases from J, with 3 bases in between. The CDR3 bases are TGTGCCTGGAGTGTAAACTCCTACGAGCAGTACTTC. This encodes CAWSVNSYEQYF.

CDR3: CATSSGQTYEQYF. DNA for the CDR3: TGTGCCACCAGCAGTGGACAGACCTACGAGCAGTACTTC. The chain links TRBV15 to TRBJ2-7; a possible D gene is TRBD1 (6 bases). Germline CDR1 is LNHNV and CDR2 is YYDKDF (reference sequence). The V and J ends lost 3 bases and 2 bases respectively, with 8 bases between them. The CDR3 length is 13 residues.

In its sample, this clone was seen a few times. The J gene is TRBJ2-2, the V gene TRBV4-3; possibly TRBD1 for D (6 bases). The CDR3 consists of 16 residues. Deletions cut 3 bases from V and 2 bases from J, with 13 bases between. Germline lookup yields CDR1 LGHNA and CDR2 YSLEER. The CDR3 protein is CASSQTGGDNTGELFF. Here the CDR3 DNA reads TGCGCCAGCAGCCAGACAGGAGGCGATAACACCGGGGAGCTGTTTTTT.

The CDR3 DNA reads TGCGCCAGCAGCTTGGTTTTAGCGGGGGGCTCCTACGAGCAGTACTTC. Residues: CASSLVLAGGSYEQYF. The rearrangement joins TRBV5-1 to TRBJ2-7; 10 bases are shared with TRBD2. The V segment lost 0 bases and the J segment 0 bases; nucleotides outside the gene matches: 3. CDR1 SGHRS and CDR2 YFSETQ come from the germline V gene. This CDR3 contains 16 residues.

The genes are TRBV7-2 and TRBJ2-3; D remains ambiguous. V lost 1 base, J lost 4 bases, and 15 bases lay in between. The CDR3 sequence is 16 residues long. Germline V lookup: CDR1 SGHTA, CDR2 FQGNSA. The CDR3 protein is CASSLVVGPPADTQYF. The CDR3 nucleotides are TGTGCCAGCAGCTTAGTTGTGGGCCCGCCCGCAGATACGCAGTATTTT.

The rearrangement joins TRBV11-2 to TRBJ2-1, with 9 positions matching TRBD2. Trimming took 5 bases from V and 10 from J; bases not matched to a gene: 12. The CDR3 has 15 residues. The germline V gene has CDR1 SGHAT and CDR2 FQNNGV. The DNA for the CDR3 is TGTGCCAGCAGCACCCCCGATAGCGGGAGAGGGGAGCAGTTCTTC. Translation: CASSTPDSGRGEQFF.

The chain joins TRBV19 to TRBJ2-2; 7 nucleotides agree with TRBD2. CDR1 is LNHDA, CDR2 SQIVND, per germline (reference sequence). V dropped 5 bases and J dropped 9; count of bases not matched to a gene: 9. This CDR3 is 14 amino acids long. The CDR3 is CASSGLGLLRELFF. The CDR3, as DNA: TGTGCCAGTAGTGGACTAGGTCTTTTGCGGGAGCTGTTTTTT.

The chain uses TRBV30 and TRBJ2-1; D might be TRBD2 (7 bases). V was cut by 2 bases and J by 8 bases, with 13 bases left in between. CDR1 and CDR2 from the germline V gene are GTSNPN and SVGIG (reference sequence). The CDR3 loop spans 13 amino acids. The CDR3 loop reads CAWSRGGVDEQFF. CDR3 DNA sequence: TGTGCCTGGAGTAGGGGGGGGGTCGATGAGCAGTTCTTC.

The CDR3 DNA reads TGTGCCAGCGGCCCCCTGCTAGCGGGAAGGGTCTACGAGCAGTACTTC. This codes for CASGPLLAGRVYEQYF. The J gene is TRBJ2-7, the V gene TRBV27; 9 nucleotides align to TRBD2. From germline, CDR1 is MNHEY and CDR2 SMNVEV (reference sequence). This CDR3 has 16 amino acids. J gave up 3 bases and V 8 bases, and 14 bases lay outside the gene matches.

This rearrangement joins TRBV7-3 to TRBJ2-3; D gene ambiguous. Per germline, CDR1 SGHTA and CDR2 FQGTGA. V was cut by 5 bases and J by 4 bases, with 10 bases left in between. The CDR3 contains 13 residues. CDR3 in DNA: TGTGCCAGCAGCCAAAATGATGCAGATACGCAGTATTTT. Translating gives CASSQNDADTQYF.

The DNA of the CDR3 is TGTGCCACCAGCAGAGGCCAGGGGGGTAATGAGCAGTTCTTC. Its translation: CATSRGQGGNEQFF. This chain links TRBV15 with TRBJ2-1, with a tentative D call TRBD1 (7 bases). V shed 1 base and J shed 7 bases, with 11 bases lying between them. CDR3 size: 14 residues. The V gene's germline CDR1 is LNHNV and CDR2 YYDKDF (reference sequence). The full variable domain, completed using reference TRBV15 and TRBJ2-1, is DAMVIQNPRYQVTQFGKPVTLSCSQTLNHNVMYWYQQKSSQAPKLLFHYYDKDFNNEADTPDNFQSRRPNTSFCFLDIRSPGLGDTAMYLCATSRGQGGNEQFFGPGTRLTVL.

CDR3 sequence: CATSDPDTKAFF. CDR3 DNA sequence: TGTGCCACCAGTGATCCGGACACAAAAGCTTTCTTT. The gene calls are TRBV24-1 and TRBJ1-1, with a possible D match to TRBD1 (5 bases). From germline, CDR1 is KGHDR and CDR2 SFDVKD. V was trimmed by 3 bases and J by 9 bases, leaving 10 bases between them. The CDR3 totals 12 residues.

The chain joins TRBV7-9 to TRBJ1-1, with D perhaps matching TRBD1 (5 bases). Looked up from germline, CDR1 is SEHNR and CDR2 is FQNEAQ (reference sequence). The CDR3 has 17 residues. V was cut by 5 bases and J by 0 bases, with 19 bases left in between. CDR3 protein: CASSLPLTATLNTEAFF. CDR3 DNA sequence: TGTGCCAGCAGCCTCCCCCTGACAGCGACGTTGAACACTGAAGCTTTCTTT.

This chain joins TRBV1 and TRBJ1-2. TRBV1 is a listed pseudogene. The CDR3 has 16 amino acids. For the CDR3, the DNA is TGCACCAGCAGCCAAGATCTGGCTGCCCGTCGAGATGGCTACACCTTC. Its translation: CTSSQDLAARRDGYTF.

The chain joins TRBV27 to TRBJ2-7; TRBD2 matches 12 bases. CDR1 and CDR2 (germline): MNHEY, SMNVEV (reference sequence). The CDR3 is 19 amino acids. The V gene end was trimmed by 6 bases and the J gene end by 1 base; junction bases not matched to a gene: 16. CDR3 bases: TGTGCCAGCAGCCTAATCGGACTAGCGGGATTAGAGGGTTCCTACGAGCAGTACTTC. Translating gives CASSLIGLAGLEGSYEQYF.

The chain combines TRBV30 with TRBJ2-7, with D possibly TRBD1 on 6 matching bases. With 3 bases removed from V and 2 bases from J, the gap between germline ends came to 17 bases. Germline CDR1 reads GTSNPN; CDR2 reads SVGIG (reference sequence). The CDR3 contains 15 residues. The CDR3 region has the DNA TGTGCCTGGAGAAAATCAGGGGTCTTCCCCTACGAGCAGTACTTC. It translates to CAWRKSGVFPYEQYF.

This chain links TRBV19 with TRBJ1-4, with 10 bases aligning to TRBD1. This CDR3 spans 15 amino acids. V was pared by 3 bases and J by 7 bases, with 5 bases of the junction left unmatched. The V gene's germline CDR1 is LNHDA and CDR2 SQIVND (reference sequence). The CDR3: CASSIPGQGSEKLFF. CDR3 DNA sequence: TGTGCCAGTAGTATTCCGGGACAGGGGAGTGAAAAACTGTTTTTT.

The J gene is TRBJ2-3, the V gene TRBV19; tentative D call: TRBD2 (5 bases). CDR1 is LNHDA, CDR2 SQIVND, per germline (reference sequence). This CDR3 contains 11 residues. V shed 11 bases and J shed 4 bases, with 10 bases lying between them. CDR3 in DNA: TGTGCCTCGGGTAGCGCAGATACGCAGTATTTT. As protein: CASGSADTQYF. The variable domain in full, completed from reference TRBV19 and TRBJ2-3, reads DGGITQSPKYLFRKEGQNVTLSCEQNLNHDAMYWYRQDPGQGLRLIYYSQIVNDFQKGDIAEGYSVSREKKESFPLTVTSAQKNPTAFYLCASGSADTQYFGPGTRLTVL.

This chain uses TRBV6-2 or TRBV6-3 with TRBJ1-1; D call uncertain. The V end lost 2 bases, the J end lost 7 bases, and 11 bases lay between the germline ends. The CDR3 totals 13 residues. CDR1 is MNHEY and CDR2 is SVGEGT in the germline V gene. In DNA form, the CDR3 reads TGTGCCAGCAGTTACGCCCGGACTGGTGAAGCTTTCTTT. This sequence encodes CASSYARTGEAFF.

This clone was seen a single time. The rearrangement joins TRBV7-9 to TRBJ2-4; 9 bases line up with TRBD2. The J segment lost 7 bases and the V segment lost 2 bases, leaving 12 bases of the junction unmatched. From germline, CDR1 is SEHNR and CDR2 FQNEAQ (reference sequence). The CDR3 covers 17 residues. The CDR3 sequence: CASSLSMAGGPGNIQYF. Here the CDR3 DNA reads TGTGCCAGCAGCTTAAGCATGGCGGGAGGGCCGGGTAACATTCAGTACTTC.

This clone was detected once. The rearrangement links TRBV2 to TRBJ2-5, with a possible D match to TRBD1 (6 bases). This CDR3 spans 16 amino acids. Germline assignment: CDR1 SNHLY and CDR2 FYNNEI. V gave up 8 bases and J gave up 5 bases, with 24 bases separating them. The chain's CDR3 is CASPERTAASGETQYF. Here the CDR3 DNA reads TGTGCCAGCCCCGAAAGGACAGCCGCTTCGGGGGAGACCCAGTACTTC.

The V call is TRBV6-5, the J call TRBJ2-7; tentatively, D is TRBD2 (5 bases). V lost 7 bases and J 3 bases, leaving 16 bases between the germline ends. Germline V lookup: CDR1 MNHEY, CDR2 SVGAGI. There are 14 residues in the CDR3. CDR3: CASMTGLGGYEQYF. For the CDR3, the DNA is TGTGCCAGCATGACCGGGTTAGGAGGCTACGAGCAGTACTTC.

In this sample, this clone turned up a few times. The chain couples TRBV5-8 to TRBJ2-1; 9 positions match TRBD2. There are 16 residues in the CDR3. V shed 2 bases and J 6 bases; nucleotides not matched to a gene: 9. The germline V gene has CDR1 SGHTS and CDR2 YDEGEE. The CDR3 nucleotides are TGTGCCAGCAGCTTCCAGACTAGCGGCATGGGCAATGAGCAGTTCTTC. It yields the protein CASSFQTSGMGNEQFF.

The DNA of the CDR3 is TGTGCCAGCAGTTTAAGGGGGGTCACCGGGGAGCTGTTTTTT. Translating gives CASSLRGVTGELFF. The chain carries TRBV28 and TRBJ2-2; D could derive from TRBD1 or TRBD2 (6 bases each). CDR1 and CDR2 (germline): MDHEN, SYDVKM. V lost 2 bases to trimming and J lost 4 bases, with 8 bases between them. This CDR3 has 14 amino acids.

The rearrangement joins TRBV3-1 (or the pseudogene TRBV3-2) to TRBJ1-4, with 8 bases that match TRBD1. The germline V gene has CDR1 LGHDT and CDR2 YNNKEL (reference sequence). The CDR3 contains 15 residues. The V and J ends lost 4 bases and 3 bases, in that order; junction bases with no gene match: 4. CDR3 sequence (DNA): TGTGCCAGCAGCCTGACAGGGGACGCTAATGAAAAACTGTTTTTT. It codes for CASSLTGDANEKLFF.

The DNA of the CDR3 is TGTGCCAGCAGTCCCCGACTAGCGGGAGGTTCTTACGAGCAGTACTTC. Amino acid sequence: CASSPRLAGGSYEQYF. V is TRBV7-9 and J is TRBJ2-7, with 13 bases lining up with TRBD2. This CDR3 region has 16 residues. The V segment lost 6 bases and the J segment 4 bases; nucleotides outside the gene matches: 9. Germline CDR1 SEHNR, CDR2 FQNEAQ (reference sequence).